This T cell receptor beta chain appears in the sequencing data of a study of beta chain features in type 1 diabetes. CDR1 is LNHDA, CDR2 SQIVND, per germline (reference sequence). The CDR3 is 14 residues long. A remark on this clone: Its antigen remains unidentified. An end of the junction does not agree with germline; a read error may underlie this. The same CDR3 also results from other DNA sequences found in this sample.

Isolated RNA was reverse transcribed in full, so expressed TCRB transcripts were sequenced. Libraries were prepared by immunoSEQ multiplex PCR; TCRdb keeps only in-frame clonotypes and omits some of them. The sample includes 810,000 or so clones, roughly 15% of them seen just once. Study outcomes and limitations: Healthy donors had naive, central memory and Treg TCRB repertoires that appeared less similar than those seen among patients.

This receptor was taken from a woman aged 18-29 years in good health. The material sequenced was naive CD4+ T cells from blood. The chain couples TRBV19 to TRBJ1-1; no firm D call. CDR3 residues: CASSIWGSRTEAFF. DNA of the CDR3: TGTGCCAGTAGTATATGGGGATCTCGGACTGAAGCCTTCTTT.